The 6 T cell receptor beta chains given below trace back to one sample, sequenced in a study of blood T cell repertoires in COVID-19. Sequenced by immunoSEQ multiplex PCR; TCRdb stores in-frame clones only, minus some. The table shows over 200,000 clones, with approximately 90% occurring only once. Source material: peripheral blood. These receptors originate from a woman younger than 30 who had recovered from COVID-19.

The chain carries TRBV7-6 and TRBJ2-7; TRBD2 matches at 11 bases. This CDR3 is 18 amino acids long. V lost 5 bases and J lost 1; bases outside the gene matches: 13. From germline, CDR1 is SGHVS and CDR2 FNYEAQ. The CDR3 DNA reads as TGTGCCAGCAGCCCCCGTCTAGCGGGAGGAGGTCCTTCCTACGAGCAGTACTTC. It translates to CASSPRLAGGGPSYEQYF.

The chain recombines TRBV30 with TRBJ1-1, with D possibly TRBD1 on 5 matching bases. The CDR3 covers 13 residues. Trimming pared 5 bases from V and 4 bases from J, leaving 14 bases between. CDR1 GTSNPN and CDR2 SVGIG come from the germline V gene (reference sequence). The CDR3 spells CAWARQGGTEAFF. The CDR3 DNA follows: TGTGCCTGGGCGCGTCAGGGAGGCACTGAAGCTTTCTTT.

This clone has a single count. The genes are TRBV9 and TRBJ2-1, with 7 bases aligning to TRBD1. Germline trimming cut 3 bases from V and 4 bases from J; bases unmatched to any gene: 7. The CDR3 runs to 15 residues. Germline assignment: CDR1 SGDLS and CDR2 YYNGEE. The CDR3 loop reads CASSAAGTEYNEQFF. CDR3 sequence (DNA): TGTGCCAGCAGCGCAGCCGGGACAGAATACAATGAGCAGTTCTTC.

V is TRBV27 and J is TRBJ2-1, with TRBD2 matching 10 bases. The J segment lost 14 bases and the V segment lost 3 bases, leaving 13 bases of the junction unmatched. The CDR3 is made up of 15 amino acids. Per the germline V gene, CDR1 is MNHEY and CDR2 is SMNVEV (reference sequence). The CDR3 sequence is CASSFQREGVYGEFF. Written as DNA, the CDR3 is TGTGCCAGCAGTTTCCAGCGGGAGGGCGTTTATGGAGAGTTCTTC.

The chain combines TRBV7-3 with TRBJ2-7; 10 positions agree with TRBD2. Trimming took 5 bases from V and 2 from J; bases not matched to a gene: 6. Germline V gene sequence: CDR1 SGHTA, CDR2 FQGTGA. The CDR3 is 15 residues long. For the CDR3, the DNA is TGTGCCAGCAGCCTGCTAGCGGGAGAGACCTACGAGCAGTACTTC. Amino acids: CASSLLAGETYEQYF.

This chain connects TRBV6-2 or TRBV6-3 to TRBJ2-4, with 11 nucleotides matching TRBD2. Trimming at V came to 2 bases and at J to 0 bases, leaving 9 bases not matched to a gene. The germline CDR1 and CDR2 sequences are MNHEY and SVGEGT. The CDR3 is 19 residues long. In nucleotides, the CDR3 is TGTGCCAGCAGTTACCCTAAACTAGCGGGAGACCTAGCCAAAAACATTCAGTACTTC. Translation gives CASSYPKLAGDLAKNIQYF.